Presented here are 17 T cell receptor beta chains from one specimen sequenced in a study of low-dose radiotherapy and immunotherapy resistance in tumors. TRAV and TRBV primers primed cDNA for both TCRalpha and TCRbeta. It was with a constant-region primer and a V-primer adapter that TCRs were amplified over roughly 20 PCR cycles. TCRdb re-derived calls from the reads in MiXCR, one entry per CDR3 protein. The sample consists of about 7,300 distinct CDR3 sequences, approximately 57% of them appearing once. The receptor set was obtained from a human donor with advanced metastatic prostate, ovarian, gallbladder or colorectal cancer (not recorded which). This table probably holds off-target reads from a library built for another chain.

This clonotype was detected only a few times. CDR3 region: CANSGTGNSPLHF. DNA of the CDR3: TGTGCCAACTCCGGGACGGGTAATTCACCCCTCCACTTT. This chain connects TRBV27 to TRBJ1-6; a possible D gene is TRBD1 (5 bases). Germline V gene lookup returns CDR1 MNHEY and CDR2 SMNVEV (reference sequence). The CDR3 has 13 residues. V was cut by 10 bases and J by 6 bases, with 13 bases left in between.

This chain connects TRBV28 to TRBJ2-7; D perhaps matches TRBD2 (6 bases). The CDR3 loop spans 14 amino acids. CDR1 is MDHEN and CDR2 is SYDVKM in the germline V gene. V lost 7 bases to trimming and J lost 0 bases, with 13 bases between them. The CDR3, as DNA: TGTGCCAGCATGGTAGCGGCGAGCTCCTACGAGCAGTACTTC. It encodes CASMVAASSYEQYF.

This rearrangement joins TRBV10-3 to TRBJ2-5; D is unclear. V was shortened by 4 bases and J by 0 bases, with 3 bases between the two germline ends. This CDR3 spans 12 amino acids. Germline lookup yields CDR1 ENHRY and CDR2 SYGVKD. The CDR3 here is CAISGYQETQYF. In DNA, the CDR3 is TGTGCCATCAGTGGATACCAAGAGACCCAGTACTTC.

The chain employs TRBV5-8 and TRBJ2-2, with 12 bases aligning to TRBD2. Germline lookup yields CDR1 SGHTS and CDR2 YDEGEE. Losses at the gene ends were 0 bases for V and 5 bases for J; bases not matched to a gene: 2. This CDR3 is built from 16 residues. CDR3 in amino acids: CASSLGTSGKTGELFF. CDR3 DNA: TGTGCCAGCAGCTTGGGGACTAGCGGGAAAACCGGGGAGCTGTTTTTT.

CDR3 loop: CASTPRRQSYEQYF. The CDR3 bases are TGTGCCAGCACCCCCCGGAGACAGTCCTACGAGCAGTACTTC. The chain employs TRBV28 and TRBJ2-7, with D maybe TRBD1 (5 bases). The CDR3 sequence is 14 residues long. The V end lost 7 bases, the J end lost 1 base, and 14 bases lay between the germline ends. CDR1 and CDR2 (germline): MDHEN, SYDVKM. The entire variable domain, with the rest obtained from reference TRBV28 and TRBJ2-7, is as follows: DVKVTQSSRYLVKRTGEKVFLECVQDMDHENMFWYRQDPGLGLRLIYFSYDVKMKEKGDIPEGYSVSREKKERFSLILESASTNQTSMYLCASTPRRQSYEQYFGPGTRLTVT.

The rearrangement uses TRBV11-2 and TRBJ2-7, with 11 nucleotides matching TRBD1. The CDR3 runs 13 residues. Losses at the gene ends were 3 bases for V and 6 bases for J; bases not matched to a gene: 1. In germline, CDR1 is SGHAT, CDR2 FQNNGV. CDR3 protein: CASSFGTGGEQYF. The CDR3 region has the DNA TGTGCCAGCAGCTTCGGGACAGGGGGCGAGCAGTACTTC.

The J gene is TRBJ2-1, the V gene TRBV5-6; possibly TRBD1 or TRBD2 for D (6 bases each). CDR1 and CDR2 (germline): SGHDT, YYEEEE. The V end lost 4 bases, the J end lost 9 bases, and 14 bases lay between the germline ends. The CDR3 totals 13 residues. CDR3 sequence reads: CASSQGGPTEQFF. CDR3 nucleotides: TGTGCCAGCAGCCAAGGGGGGCCCACTGAGCAGTTCTTC.

The V call is TRBV6-2 or TRBV6-3, the J call TRBJ2-1, with D perhaps matching TRBD1 (6 bases). V lost 5 bases, J lost 10 bases, and 12 bases lay in between. The CDR3 runs 12 residues. The germline V gene has CDR1 MNHEY and CDR2 SVGEGT. CDR3 sequence (DNA): TGTGCCAGCAGTACAGGGTCGGGGGAGCAGTTCTTC. This translates into CASSTGSGEQFF.

The table lists this clonotype with a few counts. The chain employs TRBV12-3 or TRBV12-4 and TRBJ2-1; TRBD1 matches 7 bases. This CDR3 is 18 amino acids long. J gave up 2 bases and V 2 bases, and 12 bases lay outside the gene matches. CDR3 in amino acids: CASSLFVFGQEAYNEQFF. The CDR3 region has the DNA TGTGCCAGCAGTTTATTCGTCTTCGGACAGGAGGCCTACAATGAGCAGTTCTTC.

Only a few counts were recorded for this clonotype. V and J are TRBV20-1 and TRBJ2-1; 13 nucleotides align to TRBD2. The CDR3 spans 15 residues. Trimming cost V 5 bases and J 8 bases; bases outside gene matches: 9. Germline-derived CDR1 and CDR2 are DFQATT and SNEGSKA (reference sequence). The DNA of the CDR3 is TGCAGTGCTGGACTCCGACTAGCGGGGGGAGATGAGCAGTTCTTC. Protein: CSAGLRLAGGDEQFF.

The rearrangement links TRBV4-2 to TRBJ2-3; D call uncertain. Germline assignment: CDR1 LGHNA and CDR2 YNFKEQ. The CDR3 covers 13 residues. V gave up 3 bases and J gave up 7 bases, with 11 bases separating them. CDR3 loop: CASSQGSVNTQYF. In nucleotides, the CDR3 is TGTGCCAGCAGCCAGGGGTCCGTTAATACGCAGTATTTT.

This chain uses TRBV7-9 with TRBJ2-2, with D perhaps matching TRBD1 or TRBD2 (7 bases each). The CDR3 totals 15 residues. The ends were cut back, 2 bases at V and 9 bases at J, with 16 bases in the middle. The V gene's germline CDR1 is SEHNR and CDR2 FQNEAQ (reference sequence). CDR3 coding DNA: TGTGCCAGCAGCTTAATGCAGGGGGGGACCTGGGAGCTGTTTTTT. The encoded protein is CASSLMQGGTWELFF. Full variable domain (outside the CDR3, taken from reference TRBV7-9 and TRBJ2-2): DTGVSQNPRHKITKRGQNVTFRCDPISEHNRLYWYRQTLGQGPEFLTYFQNEAQLEKSRLLSDRFSAERPKGSFSTLEIQRTEQGDSAMYLCASSLMQGGTWELFFGEGSRLTVL.

CDR3 sequence: CASTIGRVNQPQHF. The DNA for the CDR3 is TGTGCCAGCACCATCGGACGCGTAAATCAGCCCCAGCATTTT. The chain joins TRBV2 to TRBJ1-5, with D unclear. The CDR3 is 14 residues long. Trimming left V 7 bases short and J 4 bases short, with 14 bases between. CDR1 and CDR2 from the germline V gene are SNHLY and FYNNEI.

V gene TRBV5-6 combines with J gene TRBJ2-1, with a possible D match to TRBD2 (5 bases). Trimming took 1 base from V and 5 from J, leaving 19 bases between them. CDR1 is SGHDT, CDR2 YYEEEE, per germline. The CDR3 runs 17 residues. CDR3 in DNA: TGTGCCAGCAGCTTGTGGGTAGCCGGGAAAACTAACAATGAGCAGTTCTTC. Amino acid sequence: CASSLWVAGKTNNEQFF.

J is TRBJ2-7 and V is TRBV2, with 8 bases matching TRBD1. Unmatched junction bases numbered 12, after V lost 5 bases and J lost 6 bases. Germline V CDR1 and CDR2: SNHLY, FYNNEI. There are 15 residues in the CDR3. The CDR3 region is CASSPPGQGISEQYF. CDR3 bases: TGTGCCAGCAGTCCTCCTGGACAGGGAATTTCCGAGCAGTACTTC.

The chain uses TRBV24-1 and TRBJ2-3; maybe TRBD1 (5 bases). In germline, CDR1 is KGHDR, CDR2 SFDVKD. V dropped 9 bases and J dropped 5 bases, with 8 bases sitting between them. CDR3 size: 11 residues. The CDR3 sequence is CATGARDTQYF. The CDR3 nucleotides read TGTGCCACCGGGGCGAGAGATACGCAGTATTTT.

V gene TRBV28 combines with J gene TRBJ2-5; D not certain. Germline values: CDR1 MDHEN, CDR2 SYDVKM. V lost 7 bases and J lost 1, with 10 bases in between. The CDR3 sequence is 13 residues long. The DNA of the CDR3 is TGTGCCAGCACTCGGACGCCCCAAGAGACCCAGTACTTC. Translation: CASTRTPQETQYF.